These 15 T cell receptor beta chains were sequenced from one sample in a study of identical twins. TCRdb re-called the 5' RACE reads through MiXCR, storing one row per CDR3 protein. The table includes approximately 690,000 distinct CDR3 sequences, 5.5% to 6.5% detected once. Sequenced material: naive T cells sorted from blood. The origin of the receptors is a man in his late teens or twenties in good health.

There are a few counts of this clonotype. The rearrangement uses TRBV6-5 and TRBJ2-7, with D hard to call. The CDR3 runs 15 residues. Germline V gene data show CDR1 as MNHEY and CDR2 as SVGAGI. V was shortened by 2 bases and J by 0 bases, with 11 bases between the two germline ends. CDR3: CASSYTRTGSYEQYF. The CDR3 DNA reads as TGTGCCAGCAGTTACACCCGGACGGGCTCCTACGAGCAGTACTTC.

This chain uses TRBV18 with TRBJ2-7, with 7 bases matching TRBD1. This CDR3 is 15 amino acids long. Germline V gives CDR1 KGHSH, CDR2 LQKENI. Trimming at V came to 0 bases and at J to 0 bases, leaving 2 bases not matched to a gene. The DNA for the CDR3 is TGTGCCAGCTCACCACCGAGGGGGCTCTCCTACGAGCAGTACTTC. Its protein product is CASSPPRGLSYEQYF.

This clonotype has a count of ten or more. V and J are TRBV5-1 and TRBJ2-1; the D is unclear. The CDR3 totals 15 residues. Between the trimmed V and J ends, which lost 0 bases and 5 bases, there was a span of 12 bases. Germline-derived CDR1 and CDR2 are SGHRS and YFSETQ. In nucleotides, the CDR3 is TGCGCCAGCAGCTTGGTTGCCGGCGGAGACAATGAGCAGTTCTTC. It is translated as CASSLVAGGDNEQFF.

The gene calls are TRBV20-1 and TRBJ1-1; D gene ambiguous. Trimming stripped 5 bases from V and 0 bases from J, with 19 bases between. The CDR3 covers 16 residues. The V gene's germline CDR1 is DFQATT and CDR2 SNEGSKA (reference sequence). CDR3 region: CSAGAGGNTLNTEAFF. The CDR3, as DNA: TGCAGTGCTGGAGCAGGTGGTAACACACTGAACACTGAAGCTTTCTTT.

Ten or more counts support this clonotype. This chain joins TRBV5-1 and TRBJ2-7; 10 bases map to TRBD1. This CDR3 is 15 amino acids long. Germline CDR1 is SGHRS and CDR2 is YFSETQ. The J segment lost 5 bases and the V segment lost 4 bases, leaving 9 bases of the junction unmatched. CDR3 nucleotide sequence: TGCGCCAGCAGCCAAGACAGGGGGCGCCGGAACGAGCAGTACTTC. Translation: CASSQDRGRRNEQYF.

This clonotype occurred many times. The chain recombines TRBV10-3 with TRBJ2-7, with unresolved D. The CDR3 spans 12 residues. Trimming took off 10 bases at V and 4 bases at J, with 14 bases between the two ends. CDR1 is ENHRY, CDR2 SYGVKD, per germline. The CDR3 DNA reads as TGTGCCAAAGAAACGCTAGGGTACGAGCAGTACTTC. Its translation: CAKETLGYEQYF.

This clonotype was found a few times. The V gene is TRBV25-1, the J gene TRBJ2-2; TRBD2 agrees at 9 bases. Germline CDR1 and CDR2: MGHDK and SYGVNS. V lost 5 bases to trimming and J lost 6 bases; unmatched junction nucleotides: 25. The CDR3 contains 21 residues. The CDR3 loop reads CASSNPGGVAGVRMGPGELFF. Here the CDR3 DNA reads TGTGCCAGCAGTAACCCGGGGGGAGTAGCGGGAGTGAGAATGGGACCCGGGGAGCTGTTTTTT.

This clonotype was counted many times. V gene TRBV29-1 combines with J gene TRBJ2-1; D unresolved. Germline CDR1 SQVTM, CDR2 ANQGSEA. This CDR3 has 13 amino acids. The V and J ends lost 4 bases and 7 bases respectively, with 14 bases between them. The CDR3 here is CSVAEAAENEQFF. In nucleotides, the CDR3 is TGCAGCGTTGCTGAGGCGGCCGAAAATGAGCAGTTCTTC.

The J gene is TRBJ1-5, the V gene TRBV10-3; the D gene is possibly TRBD1 (5 bases). With 11 bases removed from V and 11 bases from J, the gap between germline ends came to 22 bases. Per germline, CDR1 ENHRY and CDR2 SYGVKD. The CDR3 extends over 13 amino acids. The CDR3 region is CASTGLRDEAQHF. The CDR3 DNA follows: TGTGCCTCAACGGGCCTCCGGGACGAAGCCCAGCATTTT.

This clonotype appeared many times. This chain connects TRBV7-8 to TRBJ2-2; no clear D. This CDR3 comprises 14 residues. Germline V gene sequence: CDR1 SGHVS, CDR2 FQNEAQ. Between the trimmed V and J ends, which lost 5 bases and 1 base, there was a span of 8 bases. The CDR3 bases are TGTGCCAGCAGCGCCGCCGGGAACACCGGGGAGCTGTTTTTT. As protein: CASSAAGNTGELFF. Based on the CDR3 plus reference TRBV7-8 and TRBJ2-2, the full variable domain is GAGVSQSPRYKVAKRGQDVALRCDPISGHVSLFWYQQALGQGPEFLTYFQNEAQLDKSGLPSDRFFAERPEGSVSTLKIQRTQQEDSAVYLCASSAAGNTGELFFGEGSRLTVL.

This clonotype was picked up a small number of times. The rearrangement links TRBV5-1 to TRBJ2-3; D is perhaps TRBD2 (5 bases). The CDR3 contains 14 residues. Germline-derived CDR1 and CDR2 are SGHRS and YFSETQ. V dropped 7 bases and J dropped 3 bases, with 15 bases sitting between them. The CDR3 nucleotides are TGCGCCAGCTCCCGGGGAGCCGAGACAGATACGCAGTATTTT. Translated: CASSRGAETDTQYF.

This clonotype has at least ten counts. The rearrangement joins TRBV27 to TRBJ1-2, with a tentative D call TRBD1 (5 bases). The germline CDR1 and CDR2 sequences are MNHEY and SMNVEV (reference sequence). Trimming took 5 bases from V and 4 from J, leaving 17 bases between them. This CDR3 has 15 residues. This chain's CDR3 is CASSLGLRDPYGYTF. The CDR3 region has the DNA TGTGCCAGCAGTCTGGGACTCCGGGACCCCTATGGCTACACCTTC.

This clonotype was found many times. This chain joins TRBV6-1 and TRBJ2-1; 10 bases are shared with TRBD1. CDR1 MNHNS and CDR2 SASEGT come from the germline V gene. V lost 7 bases and J lost 7; bases outside the gene matches: 4. The CDR3 consists of 13 residues. DNA of the CDR3: TGTGCCAGCACCCGGGACAGGGGAAATGAGCAGTTCTTC. As protein: CASTRDRGNEQFF.

In this sample, this clonotype turned up many times. The V gene is TRBV20-1, the J gene TRBJ2-3; tentatively, D is TRBD2 (6 bases). CDR3 length equals 14 residues. The V end was cut by 3 bases, the J end by 5 bases, with 15 bases between. CDR1 and CDR2 from the germline V gene are DFQATT and SNEGSKA (reference sequence). The CDR3 sequence: CSASRRAGRDTQYF. The DNA for the CDR3 is TGCAGTGCTAGCCGCAGGGCGGGGCGAGATACGCAGTATTTT.

A few counts support this clonotype. V and J are TRBV5-1 and TRBJ2-5; D is possibly TRBD1 or TRBD2 (5 bases each). The length of the CDR3 is 15 residues. V was cut by 1 base and J by 5 bases, with 15 bases left in between. The germline gives CDR1 SGHRS, CDR2 YFSETQ. The CDR3: CASSLSKRGGETQYF. In nucleotides, the CDR3 is TGCGCCAGCAGCTTGTCGAAGAGGGGCGGGGAGACCCAGTACTTC.